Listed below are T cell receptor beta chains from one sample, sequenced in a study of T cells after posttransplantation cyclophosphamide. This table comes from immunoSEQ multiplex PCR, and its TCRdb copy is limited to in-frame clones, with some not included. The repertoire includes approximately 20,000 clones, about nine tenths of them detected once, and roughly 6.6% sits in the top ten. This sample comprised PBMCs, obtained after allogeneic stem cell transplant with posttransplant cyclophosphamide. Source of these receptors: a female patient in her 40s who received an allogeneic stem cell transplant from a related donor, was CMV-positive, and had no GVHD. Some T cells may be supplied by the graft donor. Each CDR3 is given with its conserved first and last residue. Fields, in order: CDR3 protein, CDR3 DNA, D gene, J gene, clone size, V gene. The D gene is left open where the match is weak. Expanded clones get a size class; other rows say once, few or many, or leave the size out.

CSADWADTQYF TGCAGCGCCGACTGGGCAGATACGCAGTATTTT NA TRBJ2-3 NA TRBV29-1
CASSLVDRGRGTEAFF TGCGCCAGCAGCTTGGTTGACAGGGGGCGAGGGACTGAAGCTTTCTTT TRBD1 TRBJ1-1 NA TRBV5-1
CASSTKNTEAFF TGTGCCAGCTCCACTAAGAACACTGAAGCTTTCTTT NA TRBJ1-1 NA TRBV2
CASIPRERRMNTEAFF TGTGCCAGCATCCCTAGAGAGAGACGGATGAACACTGAAGCTTTCTTT NA TRBJ1-1 few TRBV5-4
CASSLVRGGSYGYTF TGTGCCAGCAGCTTAGTGCGGGGCGGGAGCTATGGCTACACCTTC NA TRBJ1-2 NA TRBV7-6
CASSLDNEQYF TGTGCCAGCAGCTTGGATAACGAGCAGTACTTC NA TRBJ2-7 few TRBV5-4
CAFSIRQLTGNTIYF TGTGCCTTCTCCATCAGACAGCTCACTGGAAACACCATATATTTT NA TRBJ1-3 NA TRBV30
CASSLPQGGGQPQHF TGTGCCAGCAGCTTACCCCAGGGGGGTGGTCAGCCCCAGCATTTT TRBD1 TRBJ1-5 NA TRBV7-2
CASSLTGGLEQFF TGTGCCAGCAGCCTAACAGGGGGACTTGAGCAGTTCTTC TRBD1 TRBJ2-1 NA TRBV11-3
CSVDRAKGNEQFF TGCAGCGTTGACAGGGCGAAGGGGAATGAGCAGTTCTTC NA TRBJ2-1 NA TRBV29-1
CASRGVGGNEKLFF TGCGCCAGCAGGGGGGTAGGGGGCAATGAAAAACTGTTTTTT TRBD1 TRBJ1-4 NA TRBV5-1
CASSIGLAGGLYNEQFF TGTGCCAGTAGTATAGGACTAGCGGGAGGCCTCTACAATGAGCAGTTCTTC TRBD2 TRBJ2-1 once TRBV19
CASSVRASGNTGELFF TGTGCCAGCAGTGTCCGAGCTAGCGGGAACACCGGGGAGCTGTTTTTT TRBD2 TRBJ2-2 NA TRBV6-1
CAWIWTEGLNYGYTF TGTGCCTGGATTTGGACGGAGGGCTTGAACTATGGCTACACCTTC NA TRBJ1-2 NA TRBV30
CASRGYRDYNSPLHF TGTGCCAGCAGGGGCTACAGGGACTATAATTCACCCCTCCACTTT NA TRBJ1-6 NA TRBV27
CASSAGTSGRARETQYF TGTGCCAGCAGTGCCGGGACTAGCGGGAGGGCGAGGGAGACCCAGTACTTC TRBD2 TRBJ2-5 NA TRBV25-1
CASSWRDANTGELFF TGTGCCAGCAGTTGGCGGGATGCGAACACCGGGGAGCTGTTTTTT NA TRBJ2-2 NA TRBV6-5
CASSVAAKTAHIYEQYF TGTGCCAGCAGCGTAGCGGCGAAGACAGCCCATATCTACGAGCAGTACTTC NA TRBJ2-7 NA TRBV9
CASDPGLAYNEQFF TGTGCCAGCGACCCGGGACTAGCCTACAATGAGCAGTTCTTC TRBD2 TRBJ2-1 NA TRBV2
CASSQDRSGWDEQYF TGTGCCAGCAGCCAAGACCGGAGCGGATGGGACGAGCAGTACTTC NA TRBJ2-7 once TRBV14
CASSAGQGLGEKLFF TGTGCCAGCAGTGCCGGACAGGGCCTCGGGGAAAAACTGTTTTTT TRBD1 TRBJ1-4 NA TRBV6-4
CASSWGRGENIQYF TGTGCCAGCAGTTGGGGCAGAGGTGAAAACATTCAGTACTTC NA TRBJ2-4 NA TRBV27
CASRVDMIYEQYF TGTGCCAGCAGGGTTGACATGATCTACGAGCAGTACTTC NA TRBJ2-7 NA TRBV6-1
CASSSTGFRAETQYF TGTGCCAGCAGTTCAACAGGGTTCAGAGCAGAGACCCAGTACTTC NA TRBJ2-5 once TRBV28
CASSLVGQHTEAFF TGTGCCAGCAGCTTAGTGGGGCAGCACACTGAAGCTTTCTTT NA TRBJ1-1 few TRBV11-2
CAGNPGVTPYGYTF TGTGCAGGAAATCCGGGTGTAACACCCTATGGCTACACCTTC NA TRBJ1-2 NA TRBV30
CASSVSGLSYEQYF TGTGCCAGCAGTGTTTCAGGTTTGTCCTACGAGCAGTACTTC NA TRBJ2-7 NA TRBV2
CASSQMGATGGYEQFF TGCGCCAGCAGCCAAATGGGCGCGACGGGAGGGTATGAGCAGTTCTTC TRBD2 TRBJ2-1 once TRBV4-1
CASSLSGLTDTQYF TGTGCCAGTAGTCTTAGCGGCCTCACAGATACGCAGTATTTT NA TRBJ2-3 NA TRBV19
CASSYNRAGELFF TGTGCCAGCAGTTACAACAGGGCTGGGGAGCTGTTTTTT NA TRBJ2-2 NA TRBV6-6
CASSPETSGYNEQFF TGTGCCAGCTCACCGGAGACTAGCGGTTACAATGAGCAGTTCTTC TRBD2 TRBJ2-1 NA TRBV18
CASSQRGGTSGTDTQYF TGTGCCAGCAGCCAGCGGGGGGGGACTAGCGGCACAGATACGCAGTATTTT TRBD2 TRBJ2-3 few TRBV7-3
CASTQTSGKTGEQYF TGCGCCAGCACTCAGACTAGCGGGAAAACTGGGGAGCAGTACTTC TRBD2 TRBJ2-7 NA TRBV5-1
CAISEGQGLGLGEQFF TGTGCCATCTCCGAAGGACAGGGGCTAGGACTGGGTGAGCAGTTCTTC TRBD1 TRBJ2-1 NA TRBV10-3
CAITATSGPTGELFF TGTGCCATCACCGCGACTAGCGGGCCCACCGGGGAGCTGTTTTTT TRBD2 TRBJ2-2 NA TRBV10-3
CASSLGGTGGVTSSGNTIYF TGCGCCAGCAGCTTGGGGGGAACAGGGGGCGTAACGTCTTCTGGAAACACCATATATTTT TRBD1 TRBJ1-3 NA TRBV5-1
CASRTGQGGGYTF TGTGCCAGCAGAACGGGACAGGGGGGTGGCTACACCTTC TRBD1 TRBJ1-2 NA TRBV28
CASSFTGYEQYF TGTGCCAGCAGCTTTACAGGGTACGAGCAGTACTTC NA TRBJ2-7 once TRBV7-9
CASSLGRGDTQYF TGTGCCAGCAGCTTGGGTAGAGGAGATACGCAGTATTTT NA TRBJ2-3 NA TRBV7-9
CASSLDSTNYGYTF TGTGCCAGCAGCTTGGACAGTACCAACTATGGCTACACCTTC NA TRBJ1-2 NA TRBV5-4